The rows below give T cell receptor beta chains drawn from one sample of a study of beta chain features in type 1 diabetes. This table comes from immunoSEQ multiplex PCR, and its TCRdb copy is limited to in-frame clones, with some not included. This sample has more than 300,000 clones, with around a tenth found just once. Specimen: central memory CD4+ T cells from blood. All receptors come from a man aged 25-40 years with type 1 diabetes. The CDR3 runs from the conserved cysteine through the conserved F or W. The D gene is left open where the match is weak. Where a row states a size, it is once, few, many or the class of an expanded clone; other rows omit it.

abundance: few
v_gene: TRBV25-1
j_gene: TRBJ1-5
d_gene: .
CDR3aa: CASSEGTLPQHF
CDR3nt: TGTGCCAGCAGTGAGGGAACGCTGCCCCAGCATTTT

abundance: few
v_gene: TRBV30
j_gene: TRBJ1-3
d_gene: TRBD1
CDR3aa: CAWRGGPYTRASAGNTIYF
CDR3nt: TGTGCCTGGAGAGGGGGCCCATACACTAGAGCGTCGGCTGGAAACACCATATATTTT

abundance: .
v_gene: TRBV2
j_gene: TRBJ2-5
d_gene: .
CDR3aa: CASKAETQYF
CDR3nt: TGTGCCAGCAAGGCAGAGACCCAGTACTTC

abundance: .
v_gene: TRBV7-8
j_gene: TRBJ2-7
d_gene: .
CDR3aa: CASSLGLAGNTYEQYF
CDR3nt: TGTGCCAGCAGCTTAGGTCTCGCGGGAAATACCTACGAGCAGTACTTC

abundance: few
v_gene: TRBV5-1
j_gene: TRBJ2-5
d_gene: .
CDR3aa: CASSPQGQTLETQYF
CDR3nt: TGCGCCAGCAGCCCTCAGGGTCAAACGCTAGAGACCCAGTACTTC

abundance: many
v_gene: TRBV7-2
j_gene: TRBJ2-1
d_gene: .
CDR3aa: CASSLGTTNEQFF
CDR3nt: TGTGCCAGCAGCCTGGGGACGACCAATGAGCAGTTCTTC

abundance: .
v_gene: TRBV29-1
j_gene: TRBJ2-7
d_gene: TRBD1
CDR3aa: CSGGQRASEQYF
CDR3nt: TGCAGCGGGGGACAGAGGGCTTCCGAGCAGTACTTC

abundance: few
v_gene: TRBV6-1
j_gene: TRBJ1-5
d_gene: .
CDR3aa: CASSEVSSNQPQHF
CDR3nt: TGTGCCAGCAGTGAAGTTAGCAGTAATCAGCCCCAGCATTTT

abundance: .
v_gene: TRBV5-5
j_gene: TRBJ2-3
d_gene: .
CDR3aa: CASSLTPRSDTQYF
CDR3nt: TGTGCCAGCAGCTTGACCCCTCGGTCAGATACGCAGTATTTT

abundance: few
v_gene: TRBV10-2
j_gene: TRBJ2-5
d_gene: .
CDR3aa: CASLQETQYF
CDR3nt: TGCGCCAGCCTACAGGAGACCCAGTACTTC

abundance: .
v_gene: TRBV7-3
j_gene: TRBJ2-7
d_gene: .
CDR3aa: CASSLTAPAMGGLGYEQYF
CDR3nt: TGTGCCAGCAGCTTAACGGCCCCAGCGATGGGAGGATTAGGATACGAGCAGTACTTC

abundance: many
v_gene: TRBV28
j_gene: TRBJ1-4
d_gene: TRBD1
CDR3aa: CASSPSDRLPGWGKLFF
CDR3nt: TGTGCCAGCAGTCCATCGGACAGGTTGCCTGGGTGGGGAAAACTGTTTTTT

abundance: .
v_gene: TRBV7-2
j_gene: TRBJ2-2
d_gene: .
CDR3aa: CASSLGGANTGELFF
CDR3nt: TGTGCCAGCAGCTTAGGCGGTGCGAACACCGGGGAGCTGTTTTTT

abundance: few
v_gene: TRBV6-1
j_gene: TRBJ2-4
d_gene: .
CDR3aa: CASRPGTEINIQYF
CDR3nt: TGTGCCAGCAGGCCCGGGACGGAAATAAACATTCAGTACTTC

abundance: few
v_gene: TRBV7-3
j_gene: TRBJ2-3
d_gene: .
CDR3aa: CASSTDDTQYF
CDR3nt: TGTGCCAGCAGCACCGACGATACGCAGTATTTT

abundance: few
v_gene: TRBV19
j_gene: TRBJ2-5
d_gene: .
CDR3aa: CASSTRLRETQYF
CDR3nt: TGTGCCAGTAGTACAAGGCTGCGAGAGACCCAGTACTTC

abundance: few
v_gene: TRBV6-6
j_gene: TRBJ1-2
d_gene: .
CDR3aa: CASSAANTGYTF
CDR3nt: TGTGCCAGCAGCGCCGCAAATACTGGCTACACCTTC

abundance: .
v_gene: TRBV18
j_gene: TRBJ1-2
d_gene: TRBD1
CDR3aa: CASSPGTGKSYGYTF
CDR3nt: TGTGCCAGCTCACCGGGGACAGGGAAATCATATGGCTACACCTTC

abundance: .
v_gene: TRBV30
j_gene: TRBJ1-5
d_gene: TRBD1
CDR3aa: CAWMPGGLVSAVYSNQPQHF
CDR3nt: TGTGCCTGGATGCCAGGGGGATTGGTTTCGGCCGTCTATAGCAATCAGCCCCAGCATTTT

abundance: .
v_gene: TRBV4-2
j_gene: TRBJ2-5
d_gene: .
CDR3aa: CASSPDWAQETQYF
CDR3nt: TGTGCCAGCAGCCCGGACTGGGCGCAAGAGACCCAGTACTTC

abundance: few
v_gene: TRBV30
j_gene: TRBJ1-1
d_gene: .
CDR3aa: CAWSVNEAFF
CDR3nt: TGTGCCTGGAGTGTAAATGAAGCTTTCTTT

abundance: once
v_gene: TRBV6-6
j_gene: TRBJ1-5
d_gene: TRBD1
CDR3aa: CASSSGTGASNQPQHF
CDR3nt: TGTGCCAGCAGCTCCGGGACAGGGGCTAGCAATCAGCCCCAGCATTTT

abundance: .
v_gene: TRBV29-1
j_gene: TRBJ2-1
d_gene: .
CDR3aa: CSVDGSLQTYNEQFF
CDR3nt: TGCAGCGTTGACGGCAGTCTACAAACCTACAATGAGCAGTTCTTC

abundance: .
v_gene: TRBV19
j_gene: TRBJ1-2
d_gene: .
CDR3aa: CASSTVNYGYTF
CDR3nt: TGTGCCAGTAGCACGGTGAACTATGGCTACACCTTC

abundance: .
v_gene: TRBV2
j_gene: TRBJ1-5
d_gene: .
CDR3aa: CASSDQGNQPQHF
CDR3nt: TGTGCCAGCAGTGATCAAGGGAATCAGCCCCAGCATTTT

abundance: .
v_gene: TRBV7-2
j_gene: TRBJ2-7
d_gene: TRBD1
CDR3aa: CASTRDRGGEQYF
CDR3nt: TGTGCCAGCACCCGGGACAGGGGAGGCGAGCAGTACTTC

abundance: few
v_gene: TRBV28
j_gene: TRBJ1-5
d_gene: .
CDR3aa: CASRKGVGNQPQHF
CDR3nt: TGTGCCAGCAGGAAGGGTGTCGGTAATCAGCCCCAGCATTTT

abundance: few
v_gene: TRBV5-1
j_gene: TRBJ2-5
d_gene: TRBD2
CDR3aa: CASSWASGEGTQYF
CDR3nt: TGCGCCAGCAGCTGGGCCTCCGGGGAGGGGACCCAGTACTTC

abundance: .
v_gene: TRBV10-2
j_gene: TRBJ2-2
d_gene: TRBD2
CDR3aa: CASRTSGIGELFF
CDR3nt: TGCGCCAGCCGGACTAGCGGGATCGGGGAGCTGTTTTTT

abundance: few
v_gene: TRBV6-4
j_gene: TRBJ2-2
d_gene: .
CDR3aa: CASSEQATNTGELFF
CDR3nt: TGTGCCAGCAGTGAACAGGCAACGAACACCGGGGAGCTGTTTTTT

abundance: .
v_gene: TRBV7-2
j_gene: TRBJ1-4
d_gene: .
CDR3aa: CASSLGASAWVEKLFF
CDR3nt: TGTGCCAGCAGCTTAGGAGCGAGTGCCTGGGTTGAAAAACTGTTTTTT

abundance: .
v_gene: TRBV6-5
j_gene: TRBJ2-7
d_gene: .
CDR3aa: CASSEYGALLNF
CDR3nt: TGTGCCAGCAGTGAATATGGAGCCCTACTAAACTTC

abundance: .
v_gene: TRBV7-9
j_gene: TRBJ1-4
d_gene: TRBD1
CDR3aa: CASSKGQGREKLFF
CDR3nt: TGTGCCAGCAGCAAAGGACAGGGACGGGAAAAACTGTTTTTT

abundance: .
v_gene: TRBV29-1
j_gene: TRBJ2-5
d_gene: .
CDR3aa: CSVEGLRGGETQYF
CDR3nt: TGCAGCGTTGAAGGACTCCGGGGTGGAGAGACCCAGTACTTC

abundance: .
v_gene: TRBV5-1
j_gene: TRBJ2-5
d_gene: TRBD2
CDR3aa: CASSPGLAGWETQYF
CDR3nt: TGCGCCAGCAGCCCAGGACTAGCGGGATGGGAGACCCAGTACTTC

abundance: few
v_gene: TRBV6-1
j_gene: TRBJ2-7
d_gene: TRBD1
CDR3aa: CASSEFPGQSYEQYF
CDR3nt: TGTGCCAGCAGTGAATTCCCGGGACAGAGCTACGAGCAGTACTTC

abundance: few
v_gene: TRBV7-9
j_gene: TRBJ2-1
d_gene: TRBD2
CDR3aa: CASSLMGLAGGNNEQFF
CDR3nt: TGTGCCAGCAGCTTGATGGGACTAGCGGGAGGGAACAATGAGCAGTTCTTC

abundance: many
v_gene: TRBV18
j_gene: TRBJ1-3
d_gene: .
CDR3aa: CASSPQQYSGNTIYF
CDR3nt: TGTGCCAGCTCACCACAACAGTACTCTGGAAACACCATATATTTT

abundance: few
v_gene: TRBV4-2
j_gene: TRBJ1-4
d_gene: .
CDR3aa: CASSLGSFGEKLFF
CDR3nt: TGTGCCAGCAGCCTAGGGAGTTTTGGTGAAAAACTGTTTTTT

abundance: .
v_gene: TRBV5-1
j_gene: TRBJ2-1
d_gene: TRBD2
CDR3aa: CASSAGAGGVKNEQFF
CDR3nt: TGCGCCAGCAGCGCAGGGGCGGGAGGGGTTAAGAATGAGCAGTTCTTC

abundance: .
v_gene: TRBV5-1
j_gene: TRBJ2-1
d_gene: .
CDR3aa: CASSTDPGLNEQFF
CDR3nt: TGCGCCAGCAGCACGGACCCCGGTCTAAATGAGCAGTTCTTC

abundance: .
v_gene: TRBV27
j_gene: TRBJ2-2
d_gene: .
CDR3aa: CASSLQTFLSGELFF
CDR3nt: TGTGCCAGCAGTTTACAGACTTTTCTTTCCGGGGAGCTGTTTTTT

abundance: .
v_gene: TRBV28
j_gene: TRBJ2-7
d_gene: .
CDR3aa: CASSPGGGSGVEQYF
CDR3nt: TGTGCCAGCAGCCCGGGGGGCGGGAGTGGGGTCGAGCAGTACTTC

abundance: .
v_gene: TRBV2
j_gene: TRBJ1-2
d_gene: TRBD1
CDR3aa: CASRMEQGVVGYTF
CDR3nt: TGTGCCAGCAGGATGGAACAGGGGGTGGTTGGCTACACCTTC

abundance: once
v_gene: TRBV7-3
j_gene: TRBJ2-2
d_gene: .
CDR3aa: CASSSIRGELFF
CDR3nt: TGTGCCAGCAGCTCAATCCGAGGGGAGCTGTTTTTT